Following are 25 T cell receptor beta chains from one sample sequenced in a study of blood T cell repertoires in COVID-19. Sequenced by immunoSEQ multiplex PCR; TCRdb stores in-frame clones only, minus some. The sample has tens of thousands of clones; around 80% are singletons. Sequencing was carried out using peripheral blood. These TCRs come from a man between 60 and 75 years old with acute or convalescent COVID-19.

The chain uses TRBV7-3 and TRBJ2-7, with TRBD1 identical over 8 bases. Per the germline V gene, CDR1 is SGHTA and CDR2 is FQGTGA. The CDR3 spans 15 residues. Trimming at V came to 2 bases and at J to 1 base, leaving 4 bases not matched to a gene. Written as DNA, the CDR3 is TGTGCCAGCAGCTTAGATGGGACAGGTTCCTACGAGCAGTACTTC. This encodes CASSLDGTGSYEQYF.

The chain joins TRBV10-2 to TRBJ2-3; 9 bases line up with TRBD1. This CDR3 region has 14 residues. With 5 bases clipped from V and 1 base from J, the junction kept 1 base outside the gene matches. CDR1 and CDR2 (germline): WSHSY, SAAADI. The CDR3 nucleotides are TGCGCCAGCAGTCGGACAGGGGGCACAGATACGCAGTATTTT. This gives the protein CASSRTGGTDTQYF.

This clone was seen a few times. J is TRBJ2-2 and V is TRBV5-4; D ambiguous. The V gene's germline CDR1 is SGHNT and CDR2 YYREEE (reference sequence). Trimming pared 5 bases from V and 3 bases from J, leaving 8 bases between. The CDR3 is 13 residues long. The CDR3 region is CASSKPDTGELFF. CDR3 nucleotide sequence: TGTGCCAGCAGTAAGCCGGACACCGGGGAGCTGTTTTTT.

Here the CDR3 DNA reads TGTGCCAGCAGTGAATCGGCCGCACGTTGGGACAGGGGACAGACCCAGTACTTC. It codes for CASSESAARWDRGQTQYF. The V and J genes are TRBV6-1 and TRBJ2-5, with 10 nucleotides matching TRBD1. CDR1 and CDR2 (germline): MNHNS, SASEGT. With V trimmed by 2 bases and J by 6 bases, 15 bases remained unmatched. The CDR3 covers 18 residues.

This clone showed up just a few times. The J gene is TRBJ2-2, the V gene TRBV11-1; 8 bases agree with TRBD1. Losses at the gene ends were 3 bases for V and 6 bases for J; bases not matched to a gene: 0. The V gene's germline CDR1 is SGHAT and CDR2 FQDESV (reference sequence). The CDR3 is made up of 13 amino acids. The CDR3, as DNA: TGTGCCAGCAGCTTGACAGGGGCCGGGGAGCTGTTTTTT. Translated, it gives CASSLTGAGELFF.

The J gene is TRBJ1-4, the V gene TRBV19, with D hard to call. There are 11 residues in the CDR3. In germline, CDR1 is LNHDA, CDR2 SQIVND (reference sequence). V gave up 7 bases and J gave up 6 bases, with 6 bases separating them. CDR3 sequence (DNA): TGTGCCAGTACCCATGATGAAAAACTGTTTTTT. Protein: CASTHDEKLFF.

The chain links TRBV24-1 to TRBJ2-5; 9 bases match TRBD1. Trimming cost V 4 bases and J 1 base; bases outside gene matches: 9. Germline values: CDR1 KGHDR, CDR2 SFDVKD. This CDR3 has 17 amino acids. This chain's CDR3 is CATSDYGGGQGQETQYF. The CDR3, as DNA: TGTGCCACCAGTGACTATGGAGGGGGACAGGGCCAAGAGACCCAGTACTTC.

This clone was picked up one time. The chain is built from TRBV7-9 and TRBJ2-7, with D tentatively TRBD1 (6 bases). The CDR3 is 14 amino acids. From germline, CDR1 is SEHNR and CDR2 FQNEAQ (reference sequence). V lost 2 bases to trimming and J lost 6 bases, with 14 bases between them. In nucleotides, the CDR3 is TGTGCCAGCAGCTTAACGGCAGGGGCCTTCGAGCAGTACTTC. Protein: CASSLTAGAFEQYF.

Concerning this clone: At one end, the junction sequence differs from germline, possibly due to a read error. The J gene is TRBJ1-6, the V gene TRBV2; tentative D call: TRBD1 (5 bases). This CDR3 is built from 16 residues. CDR1 and CDR2 from the germline V gene are SNHLY and FYNNEI. The CDR3 region is CASSPEQASFNSPLHF. DNA for the CDR3: TGTGCCAGCAGCCCCGAACAGGCCTCCTTTAATTCACCCCTCCACTTT.

The chain employs TRBV12-5 and TRBJ2-1; a weak D match, TRBD2 (6 bases). This CDR3 has 16 amino acids. Germline V gene sequence: CDR1 LGHNT, CDR2 FRNRAP. With 6 bases removed from V and 1 base from J, the gap between germline ends came to 16 bases. The CDR3 region is CASGSGPGGSYNEQFF. CDR3 nucleotide sequence: TGTGCTAGTGGGTCCGGCCCCGGGGGTTCCTACAATGAGCAGTTCTTC.

The J gene is TRBJ2-1, the V gene TRBV5-4; TRBD2 matches at 8 bases. V trimming: 4 bases; J trimming: 9 bases; junction bases outside the gene matches: 12. CDR1 SGHNT and CDR2 YYREEE come from the germline V gene (reference sequence). This CDR3 is built from 15 residues. The CDR3 loop is CASSPDGGGVGEQFF. CDR3 DNA sequence: TGTGCCAGCAGCCCGGACGGGGGGGGAGTCGGTGAGCAGTTCTTC.

The V and J genes are TRBV7-3 and TRBJ1-1; D unresolved. The CDR3 length is 14 residues. The V end lost 5 bases, the J end lost 0 bases, and 10 bases lay between the germline ends. From germline, CDR1 is SGHTA and CDR2 FQGTGA. The chain's CDR3 is CASSPSRVNTEAFF. The CDR3 DNA reads as TGTGCCAGCAGCCCTTCTCGTGTGAACACTGAAGCTTTCTTT.

This rearrangement joins TRBV11-2 to TRBJ2-2, with 8 nucleotides matching TRBD1. Germline trimming cut 6 bases from V and 4 bases from J; bases unmatched to any gene: 16. This CDR3 is built from 18 residues. Germline V gene sequence: CDR1 SGHAT, CDR2 FQNNGV. Written as DNA, the CDR3 is TGTGCCAGCAGTGCATTGCGGGCCTCAGGGGGCTTCACCGGGGAGCTGTTTTTT. Amino acid sequence: CASSALRASGGFTGELFF. The full variable domain, completed using reference TRBV11-2 and TRBJ2-2, is EAGVAQSPRYKIIEKRQSVAFWCNPISGHATLYWYQQILGQGPKLLIQFQNNGVVDDSQLPKDRFSAERLKGVDSTLKIQPAKLEDSAVYLCASSALRASGGFTGELFFGEGSRLTVL.

V usage is TRBV5-1 and J usage is TRBJ2-7, with 10 nucleotides matching TRBD2. Germline loops: CDR1 SGHRS, CDR2 YFSETQ. V gave up 0 bases and J gave up 6 bases; unmatched junction bases: 6. This CDR3 has 15 amino acids. The CDR3 sequence is CASSLAGTSVSEQYF. The CDR3 coding sequence is TGCGCCAGCAGCTTGGCTGGGACTAGCGTTAGCGAGCAGTACTTC. The full variable domain, its missing parts supplied by reference TRBV5-1 and TRBJ2-7, is KAGVTQTPRYLIKTRGQQVTLSCSPISGHRSVSWYQQTPGQGLQFLFEYFSETQRNKGNFPGRFSGRQFSNSRSEMNVSTLELGDSALYLCASSLAGTSVSEQYFGPGTRLTVT.

The chain carries TRBV5-1 and TRBJ2-6; D perhaps matches TRBD1 (6 bases). The CDR3 covers 16 residues. From germline, CDR1 is SGHRS and CDR2 YFSETQ. V lost 4 bases, J lost 4 bases, and 15 bases lay in between. The CDR3 sequence: CASSRDTGKGANVLTF. The CDR3 region has the DNA TGCGCCAGCAGCCGTGATACAGGGAAAGGGGCCAACGTCCTGACTTTC.

About this clone: A read error may produce the germline difference seen at one junction end. The identical CDR3 is also encoded by other nucleotide sequences in the sample. J is TRBJ1-2 and V is TRBV3-1 (or the pseudogene TRBV3-2); 8 bases fit TRBD1. Germline V gene sequence: CDR1 LGHDT, CDR2 YNNKEL (reference sequence). The length of the CDR3 is 15 residues. The CDR3 DNA reads as TGTGCCAGCAGCCAAGAACCCAGGGGGCTGGATGGCTATACCTTC. Translated, it gives CASSQEPRGLDGYTF.

The chain employs TRBV27 and TRBJ2-3; a weak D match, TRBD2 (5 bases). Germline V gives CDR1 MNHEY, CDR2 SMNVEV (reference sequence). Deletions cut 6 bases from V and 5 bases from J, with 12 bases between. The CDR3 spans 13 residues. The CDR3: CASSSREGDTQYF. The DNA for the CDR3 is TGTGCCAGCAGCTCGAGAGAGGGAGATACGCAGTATTTT.

The chain uses TRBV24-1 and TRBJ1-5, with D uncertain. V lost 0 bases and J 3 bases, leaving 8 bases between the germline ends. In germline, CDR1 is KGHDR, CDR2 SFDVKD. There are 15 residues in the CDR3. The CDR3: CATSDLAGPNQPQHF. The CDR3 nucleotides read TGTGCCACCAGTGATTTGGCGGGCCCCAATCAGCCCCAGCATTTT.

This chain joins TRBV6-5 and TRBJ1-5, with 9 bases lining up with TRBD1. J was trimmed by 4 bases and V by 6 bases; bases with no gene match: 1. Germline lookup yields CDR1 MNHEY and CDR2 SVGAGI. This CDR3 is built from 13 residues. The CDR3 DNA reads TGTGCCAGCAGGGGGACAGGGAATCAGCCCCAGCATTTT. Translation gives CASRGTGNQPQHF.

The chain links TRBV9 to TRBJ2-1, with 13 bases that match TRBD2. CDR3 size: 15 residues. Germline loops: CDR1 SGDLS, CDR2 YYNGEE. The V gene end was trimmed by 5 bases and the J gene end by 7 bases; junction bases not matched to a gene: 6. The CDR3 DNA is TGTGCCAGCAGAAAAGGGACTAGCGGGACTAATGAGCAGTTCTTC. Encoded protein: CASRKGTSGTNEQFF.

The rearrangement uses TRBV19 and TRBJ2-2; possible D gene TRBD2, 5 bases. The CDR3 loop spans 15 amino acids. Germline V gene data show CDR1 as LNHDA and CDR2 as SQIVND (reference sequence). V was clipped by 1 base and J by 6 bases, with 12 bases between them. In DNA, the CDR3 is TGTGCCAGTAGTATAGTTTCTCGAGGGCCCGGGGAGCTGTTTTTT. Protein: CASSIVSRGPGELFF.

The chain carries TRBV7-2 and TRBJ1-3; D unresolved. V lost 6 bases to trimming and J lost 1 base, with 7 bases between them. Germline CDR1 reads SGHTA; CDR2 reads FQGNSA. The CDR3 runs to 13 residues. The DNA of the CDR3 is TGTGCCAGCAGGCAACTTTCTGGAAACACCATATATTTT. Encoded protein: CASRQLSGNTIYF.

The V and J genes are TRBV6-5 and TRBJ2-1; 13 positions agree with TRBD2. The germline gives CDR1 MNHEY, CDR2 SVGAGI. The V and J ends lost 6 bases and 6 bases, in that order; junction bases with no gene match: 5. CDR3 length: 15 residues. CDR3 residues: CASSYGLAGVNEQFF. CDR3 sequence (DNA): TGTGCCAGCAGCTATGGACTAGCGGGAGTCAATGAGCAGTTCTTC.

The rearrangement links TRBV3-1 (or the pseudogene TRBV3-2) to TRBJ2-1, with D perhaps TRBD2 (6 bases). V was cut by 4 bases and J by 4 bases, with 11 bases left in between. This CDR3 comprises 14 residues. The germline V gene has CDR1 LGHDT and CDR2 YNNKEL (reference sequence). The CDR3 sequence is CASSRAGTYNEQFF. The DNA of the CDR3 is TGTGCCAGCAGCCGAGCGGGTACGTACAATGAGCAGTTCTTC.

The V call is TRBV5-1, the J call TRBJ2-7; D is unclear. V shed 4 bases and J shed 7 bases, with 15 bases lying between them. The CDR3 is 13 residues long. Germline V gene lookup returns CDR1 SGHRS and CDR2 YFSETQ. CDR3 bases: TGCGCCAGCAGCATGGCTCTTACGCGGGAGCAGTACTTC. It is translated as CASSMALTREQYF.